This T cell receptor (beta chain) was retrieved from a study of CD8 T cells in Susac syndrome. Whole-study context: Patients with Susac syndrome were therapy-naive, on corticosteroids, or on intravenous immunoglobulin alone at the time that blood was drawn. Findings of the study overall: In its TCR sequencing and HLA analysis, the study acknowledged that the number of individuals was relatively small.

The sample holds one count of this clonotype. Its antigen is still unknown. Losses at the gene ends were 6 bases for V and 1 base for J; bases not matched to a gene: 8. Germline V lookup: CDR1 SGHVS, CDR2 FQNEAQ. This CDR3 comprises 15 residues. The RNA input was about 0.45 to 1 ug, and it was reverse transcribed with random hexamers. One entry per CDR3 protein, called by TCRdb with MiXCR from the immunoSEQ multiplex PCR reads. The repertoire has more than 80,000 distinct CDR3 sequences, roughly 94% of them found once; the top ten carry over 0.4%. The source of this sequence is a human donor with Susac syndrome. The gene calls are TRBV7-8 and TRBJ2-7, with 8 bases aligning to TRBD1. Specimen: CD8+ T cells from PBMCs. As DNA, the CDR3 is TGTGCCAGCAGATCTAGACAGGGGCCGTCCTACGAGCAGTACTTC. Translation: CASRSRQGPSYEQYF.